The 18 T cell receptor beta chains below were found in one sample sequenced in a study of blood T cell repertoires in COVID-19. The data were produced by immunoSEQ multiplex PCR, yet TCRdb's version contains in-frame clones alone and is incomplete. The data contain under 300,000 clones, more than 70% of them singletons. The sequencing sample was made of peripheral blood. The receptors here all came from a woman aged 35 to 49 who had recovered from COVID-19.

The rearrangement joins TRBV20-1 to TRBJ1-4, with a possible D match to TRBD1 (5 bases). From germline, CDR1 is DFQATT and CDR2 SNEGSKA (reference sequence). Between the trimmed V and J ends, which lost 3 bases and 8 bases, there was a span of 13 bases. The length of the CDR3 is 13 residues. CDR3 protein: CSASTRQGEKLFF. CDR3 bases: TGCAGTGCTAGTACCCGGCAGGGCGAAAAACTGTTTTTT.

The chain carries TRBV5-8 and TRBJ2-7, with TRBD1 matching over 9 bases. The junction had 5 bases not matched to a gene; V was cut back by 0 bases and J by 7 bases. The CDR3 runs 14 residues. The germline gives CDR1 SGHTS, CDR2 YDEGEE. CDR3 residues: CASSLDRGPGEQYF. CDR3 nucleotide sequence: TGTGCCAGCAGCTTGGACAGGGGGCCAGGGGAGCAGTACTTC.

The J gene is TRBJ1-2, the V gene TRBV28, with D possibly matching TRBD1 (6 bases). Trimming shortened V by 6 bases and J by 4 bases, and 15 bases separated the two germline ends. Germline V CDR1 and CDR2: MDHEN, SYDVKM. The CDR3 is 14 amino acids. The CDR3 here is CASSGQWTAYGYTF. CDR3 sequence (DNA): TGTGCCAGCAGCGGTCAATGGACAGCCTATGGCTACACCTTC.

The chain couples TRBV9 to TRBJ2-2; 8 nucleotides align to TRBD1. Germline CDR1 reads SGDLS; CDR2 reads YYNGEE. The CDR3 is 15 residues long. V lost 6 bases, J lost 7 bases, and 11 bases stayed unmatched. CDR3 residues: CASNLLDREVGELFF. CDR3 bases: TGTGCCAGCAACCTTCTGGACAGGGAGGTCGGGGAGCTGTTTTTT.

In its sample, this clone was seen a few times. CDR3: CASSGRGGFVSTDTQYF. The CDR3, as DNA: TGTGCCAGCAGCGGTCGAGGGGGCTTCGTATCCACAGATACGCAGTATTTT. This chain joins TRBV7-8 and TRBJ2-3; TRBD1 aligns across 7 bases. Germline loops: CDR1 SGHVS, CDR2 FQNEAQ. The CDR3 is made up of 17 amino acids. The J segment lost 2 bases and the V segment lost 5 bases, leaving 13 bases of the junction unmatched.

The V call is TRBV28, the J call TRBJ1-1; 7 nucleotides match TRBD1. The CDR3 runs to 14 residues. With V trimmed by 3 bases and J by 4 bases, 5 bases remained unmatched. Per germline, CDR1 MDHEN and CDR2 SYDVKM. Written as DNA, the CDR3 is TGTGCCAGCAGTTTCGGATACAGGGGCACTGAAGCTTTCTTT. Amino acids: CASSFGYRGTEAFF.

The V call is TRBV7-2, the J call TRBJ1-2, with 7 bases identical to TRBD1. The V and J ends lost 4 bases and 0 bases, in that order; junction bases with no gene match: 2. Germline-derived CDR1 and CDR2 are SGHTA and FQGNSA. CDR3 length: 14 residues. CDR3: CASSSTGTNYGYTF. CDR3 coding DNA: TGTGCCAGCAGCTCGACAGGGACTAACTATGGCTACACCTTC.

In this sample, this clone turned up a few times. The chain couples TRBV12-3 or TRBV12-4 to TRBJ1-2; D not certain. With 6 bases removed from V and 2 bases from J, the gap between germline ends came to 10 bases. CDR3 length equals 13 residues. CDR3 protein: CASRVTLNYGYTF. The CDR3, as DNA: TGTGCCAGCAGGGTGACACTCAACTATGGCTACACCTTC.

The chain employs TRBV27 and TRBJ1-2; tentative D call: TRBD1 (6 bases). V was pared by 2 bases and J by 4 bases, with 17 bases between. CDR3 length equals 16 residues. Germline-derived CDR1 and CDR2 are MNHEY and SMNVEV (reference sequence). CDR3 sequence reads: CASSLIGQLKGYGYTF. The CDR3 coding sequence is TGTGCCAGCAGTTTAATCGGACAGCTCAAGGGCTATGGCTACACCTTC.

This chain joins TRBV11-1 and TRBJ2-2, with 7 nucleotides matching TRBD1. Germline V gene data show CDR1 as SGHAT and CDR2 as FQDESV (reference sequence). V lost 5 bases and J lost 7; bases outside the gene matches: 7. This CDR3 is 14 amino acids long. The CDR3 nucleotides read TGTGCCAGCAGCCACGACAGGGTTGGCGGGGAGCTGTTTTTT. Translating it yields CASSHDRVGGELFF.

This clone was observed once. The J gene is TRBJ2-3, the V gene TRBV6-4; 10 positions match TRBD2. Trimming removed 4 bases from V and 2 bases from J; junction bases left unmatched: 3. The germline CDR1 and CDR2 sequences are MRHNA and SNTAGT. This CDR3 has 15 amino acids. The CDR3 sequence is CASSAGLAFTDTQYF. In DNA, the CDR3 is TGTGCCAGCAGTGCGGGACTAGCGTTCACAGATACGCAGTATTTT.

The chain has TRBV6-2 or TRBV6-3 and TRBJ2-7; 16 nucleotides match TRBD2. From germline, CDR1 is MNHEY and CDR2 SVGEGT. This CDR3 has 18 amino acids. The junction had 14 bases not matched to a gene; V was cut back by 5 bases and J by 7 bases. The CDR3 DNA reads as TGTGCCAGCAGTGCCTCCGGGACTAGCGGGAGGGCCTTTTTGGAGCAGTACTTC. Translating it yields CASSASGTSGRAFLEQYF.

The rearrangement links TRBV21-1 to TRBJ2-4; TRBD1 is the table's D call, not checked against the DNA. TRBV21-1 is labeled a pseudogene. The CDR3 has 15 amino acids. The CDR3 here is CASTKQGVRGNIQYF. CDR3 DNA sequence: TGTGCCAGCACCAAACAGGGGGTTCGAGGAAACATTCAGTACTTC.

CDR3 DNA sequence: TGTGCCAGCAGCGCCGGCCTGTGGGAGGGACGAGAGACCCAGTACTTC. Its translation is CASSAGLWEGRETQYF. J is TRBJ2-5 and V is TRBV9, with 7 bases identical to TRBD2. The CDR3 is 16 residues long. Germline loops: CDR1 SGDLS, CDR2 YYNGEE. The trim removed 3 bases at V and 4 bases at J, leaving 12 bases unmatched. Full variable domain (missing parts from reference TRBV9 and TRBJ2-5): DSGVTQTPKHLITATGQRVTLRCSPRSGDLSVYWYQQSLDQGLQFLIQYYNGEERAKGNILERFSAQQFPDLHSELNLSSLELGDSALYFCASSAGLWEGRETQYFGPGTRLLVL.

The CDR3 region has the DNA TGTGCCAGCAGCTTGCGGCAGCGGGAGTACAATGAGCAGTTCTTC. Translation: CASSLRQREYNEQFF. The chain links TRBV5-4 to TRBJ2-1, with 8 bases matching TRBD2. Germline trimming cut 1 base from V and 4 bases from J; bases unmatched to any gene: 4. Per the germline V gene, CDR1 is SGHNT and CDR2 is YYREEE (reference sequence). The CDR3 runs 15 residues.

This rearrangement joins TRBV10-2 to TRBJ2-2; TRBD1 aligns across 10 bases. CDR3 length: 17 residues. Germline lookup yields CDR1 WSHSY and CDR2 SAAADI. Germline trimming cut 8 bases from V and 6 bases from J; bases unmatched to any gene: 15. The CDR3 DNA is TGCGCCAGCTATGGACGACCCGGGACAGGGGTTCCCGGGGAGCTGTTTTTT. This sequence encodes CASYGRPGTGVPGELFF.

The CDR3 nucleotides are TGTGCCAGCAGCCCCGAGGACAGTCCAAATTCACCCCTCCACTTT. Its protein is CASSPEDSPNSPLHF. This chain uses TRBV9 with TRBJ1-6, with D maybe TRBD1 (6 bases). V was pared by 4 bases and J by 7 bases, with 15 bases between. The CDR3 loop spans 15 amino acids. Germline CDR1 is SGDLS and CDR2 is YYNGEE.

V is TRBV6-2 or TRBV6-3 and J is TRBJ2-1, with TRBD2 matching over 13 bases. The germline V gene has CDR1 MNHEY and CDR2 SVGEGT. The CDR3 loop spans 20 amino acids. V gave up 2 bases and J gave up 0 bases; unmatched junction bases: 10. The CDR3 sequence is CASSYPNGLAGAPSYNEQFF. CDR3 bases: TGTGCCAGCAGTTACCCCAATGGACTAGCGGGGGCTCCCTCCTACAATGAGCAGTTCTTC.